Below, 10 T cell receptor beta chains from the same sample are listed, as sequenced in a study of radiation and T cells in renal cell carcinoma. Documented time point: blood 2 weeks post-SBRT. Treatment given: 15 Gy SBRT to primary tumor, nephrectomy 4 weeks later. The data were produced by immunoSEQ multiplex PCR, yet TCRdb's version contains in-frame clones alone and is incomplete. The profile shows almost 50,000 clones, 80% of them singletons. Source: blood, taken from a patient whose treatment included radiotherapy and nephrectomy. These TCRs come from a woman in her 70s with renal cell carcinoma.

The chain uses TRBV7-2 and TRBJ2-1; 9 nucleotides align to TRBD2. Germline CDR1 is SGHTA and CDR2 is FQGNSA. The CDR3 contains 14 residues. The V segment lost 1 base and the J segment 7 bases; nucleotides outside the gene matches: 2. This CDR3 reads CASSLVAGANEQFF. CDR3 bases: TGTGCCAGCAGCTTAGTAGCGGGAGCTAATGAGCAGTTCTTC.

This clone was found once. This sequence joins TRBV11-2 and TRBJ1-3; D is unresolved. V was shortened by 4 bases and J by 3 bases, with 13 bases between the two germline ends. The germline CDR1 and CDR2 sequences are SGHAT and FQNNGV. This CDR3 region has 15 residues. The chain's CDR3 is CASSSRADGGNTIYF. Here the CDR3 DNA reads TGTGCCAGCAGCTCCCGGGCTGACGGTGGAAACACCATATATTTT.

The chain has TRBV11-2 and TRBJ2-6; D unclear. The V end lost 5 bases, the J end lost 2 bases, and 10 bases lay between the germline ends. This CDR3 is built from 15 residues. CDR1 is SGHAT, CDR2 FQNNGV, per germline. The CDR3 sequence is CASSPSRAGANVLTF. The CDR3 nucleotides are TGTGCCAGCAGCCCTTCTAGGGCTGGGGCCAACGTCCTGACTTTC.

The chain carries TRBV9 and TRBJ2-3, with D perhaps TRBD2 (5 bases). Germline CDR1 reads SGDLS; CDR2 reads YYNGEE. CDR3 size: 13 residues. Trimming stripped 0 bases from V and 11 bases from J, with 13 bases between. Here the CDR3 reads CASSVEPRDGQYF. The CDR3 coding sequence is TGTGCCAGCAGCGTAGAACCCCGGGATGGGCAGTATTTT.

The chain joins TRBV7-2 to TRBJ1-1; weak D call: TRBD1 (5 bases). Germline values: CDR1 SGHTA, CDR2 FQGNSA. V lost 2 bases, J lost 5 bases, and 6 bases lay in between. This CDR3 has 12 residues. The CDR3 loop reads CASSLWGTEAFF. The CDR3 nucleotides are TGTGCCAGCAGCTTATGGGGGACTGAAGCTTTCTTT.

The genes are TRBV7-9 and TRBJ1-3; D unclear. Germline CDR1 SEHNR, CDR2 FQNEAQ (reference sequence). This CDR3 is built from 16 residues. The V end was cut by 5 bases, the J end by 0 bases, with 14 bases between. This CDR3 is CASSPKTRISGNTIYF. In DNA form, the CDR3 reads TGTGCCAGCAGCCCCAAGACACGGATCTCTGGAAACACCATATATTTT.

This chain uses TRBV19 with TRBJ1-2; maybe TRBD1 (5 bases). This CDR3 is 12 amino acids long. V shed 4 bases and J shed 4 bases, with 7 bases lying between them. Germline CDR1 reads LNHDA; CDR2 reads SQIVND (reference sequence). CDR3 in DNA: TGTGCCAGTAGTACCGACAGCTATGGCTACACCTTC. This encodes CASSTDSYGYTF.

The V call is TRBV6-1, the J call TRBJ2-7; 8 bases are a match to TRBD2. J gave up 7 bases and V 7 bases, and 12 bases lay outside the gene matches. This CDR3 spans 14 amino acids. From germline, CDR1 is MNHNS and CDR2 SASEGT. This CDR3 is CASMTGGPEGEQYF. In nucleotides, the CDR3 is TGTGCCAGCATGACGGGAGGGCCGGAAGGGGAGCAGTACTTC.

This chain uses TRBV4-1 with TRBJ2-7; 7 bases are a match to TRBD2. This CDR3 is built from 16 residues. Losses at the gene ends were 4 bases for V and 4 bases for J; bases not matched to a gene: 13. CDR1 is MGHRA, CDR2 YSYEKL, per germline. CDR3 bases: TGCGCCAGCAGCCGCACGGGCCAGCGGGGAAAATACGAGCAGTACTTC. Translated, it gives CASSRTGQRGKYEQYF.

The chain links TRBV5-4 to TRBJ1-1; D may be TRBD1 (6 bases). V gave up 0 bases and J gave up 9 bases, with 9 bases separating them. The germline gives CDR1 SGHNT, CDR2 YYREEE (reference sequence). The CDR3 contains 12 residues. CDR3 in DNA: TGTGCCAGCAGCTTGGGTTGGGGGCAAGCTTTCTTT. This gives the protein CASSLGWGQAFF.